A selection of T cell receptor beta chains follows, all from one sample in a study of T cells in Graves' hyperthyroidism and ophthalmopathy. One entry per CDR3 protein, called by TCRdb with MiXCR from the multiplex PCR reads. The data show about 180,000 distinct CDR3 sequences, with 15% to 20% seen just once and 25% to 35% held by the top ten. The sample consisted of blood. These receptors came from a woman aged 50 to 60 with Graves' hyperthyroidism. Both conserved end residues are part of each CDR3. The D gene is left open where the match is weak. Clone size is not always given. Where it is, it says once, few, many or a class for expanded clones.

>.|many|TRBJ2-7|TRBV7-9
TGTGCCAGCAGCGTAAACGAGGGCTCCGAGCAGTACTTC
CASSVNEGSEQYF
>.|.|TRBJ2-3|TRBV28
TGTGCCAGCAGTCCCTCAGGGCGAACTAGCACAGATACGCAGTATTTT
CASSPSGRTSTDTQYF
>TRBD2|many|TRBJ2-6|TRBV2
TGTGCCAGCAGTGAAATCGGGGGGAGCGCTGGGGCCAACGTCCTGACTTTC
CASSEIGGSAGANVLTF
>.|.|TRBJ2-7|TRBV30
TGTGCCTGGAGATCCCAGGGGACCTACGAGCAGTACTTC
CAWRSQGTYEQYF
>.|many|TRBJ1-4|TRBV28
TGTGCCAGCAGTGGGACCGTCCGGTATGAAAAACTGTTTTTT
CASSGTVRYEKLFF
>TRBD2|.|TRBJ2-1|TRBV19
TGTGCCAGTAGTGACGCGGGAGGGAACCACAATGAGCAGTTCTTC
CASSDAGGNHNEQFF
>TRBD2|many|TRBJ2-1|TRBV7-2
TGTGCCAGCAGCGAAATAGCGGGGGCGTCCAATGAGCAGTTCTTC
CASSEIAGASNEQFF
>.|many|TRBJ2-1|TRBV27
TGTGCCAGCAGTTTAGGGGTGGGCGGCCTAAATGAGCAGTTCTTC
CASSLGVGGLNEQFF
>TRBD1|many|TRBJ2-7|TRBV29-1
TGCAGCGTTGGGACAGGCTCCTACGAGCAGTACTTC
CSVGTGSYEQYF
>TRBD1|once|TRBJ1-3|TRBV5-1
TGCGCCAGCAGCTTGCGGACAGGTGCCTTCGACTCTGGAAACACCATATATTTT
CASSLRTGAFDSGNTIYF
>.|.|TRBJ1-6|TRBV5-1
TGCGCCAGCAGCTTGGAGGCTGGACGGAATAATTCACCCCTCCACTTT
CASSLEAGRNNSPLHF
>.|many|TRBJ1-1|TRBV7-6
TGTGCCAGCAGCGCACTACCAGGCCTCGGAGCGAACACTGAAGCTTTCTTT
CASSALPGLGANTEAFF
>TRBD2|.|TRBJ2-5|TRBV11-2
TGTGCCAGCAGCTTAGTGGGGTCTCTAGCGGGGGGGGGAGAGACCCAGTACTTC
CASSLVGSLAGGGETQYF
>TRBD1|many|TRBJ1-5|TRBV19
TGTGCCAGTAGTTCCGACAGGGGTAGCAATCAGCCCCAGCATTTT
CASSSDRGSNQPQHF
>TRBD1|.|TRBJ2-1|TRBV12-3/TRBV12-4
TGTGCCAGCACCAGGGGGCAAGGGAGTGAGCAGTTCTTC
CASTRGQGSEQFF
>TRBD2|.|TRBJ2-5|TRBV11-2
TGTGCCAGCAGCAAGGGACTAGGAGGGAGAGAGACCCAGTACTTC
CASSKGLGGRETQYF
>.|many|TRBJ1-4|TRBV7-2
TGTGCCAGCAGCGGGGGACGGAATGAAAAACTGTTTTTT
CASSGGRNEKLFF
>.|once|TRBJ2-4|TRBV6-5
TGTGCCAGCAGTTCCGGGACAATAGCCGAAAACATTCAGTACTTC
CASSSGTIAENIQYF
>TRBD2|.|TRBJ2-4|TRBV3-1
TGTGCCAGCAGCCAAGTACCGTCAGTCGGGGGGGTTTTTAACATTCAGTACTTC
CASSQVPSVGGVFNIQYF
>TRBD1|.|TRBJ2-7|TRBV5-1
TGCGCCAGCAGTTCCGCAGGGACAGGTGCGAGGGAGCAGTACTTC
CASSSAGTGAREQYF
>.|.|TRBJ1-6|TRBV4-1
TGCGCCAGCAGCCAAGATGGAAGGGTAGGGAAGAATAATTCACCCCTCCACTTT
CASSQDGRVGKNNSPLHF
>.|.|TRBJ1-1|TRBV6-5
TGTGCCAGCAGTTATCCCCAGGGGCAGGGTAACACTGAAGCTTTCTTT
CASSYPQGQGNTEAFF
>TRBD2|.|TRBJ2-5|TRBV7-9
TGTGCCAGCAGCTTCTTCGGACTAGAAGAGACCCAGTACTTC
CASSFFGLEETQYF
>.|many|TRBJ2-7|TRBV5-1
TGCGCCAGCAGCGCGGGACTCTCCTACGAGCAGTACTTC
CASSAGLSYEQYF
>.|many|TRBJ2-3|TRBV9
TGTGCCAGCAGCGTAGCGATCACAGATACGCAGTATTTT
CASSVAITDTQYF
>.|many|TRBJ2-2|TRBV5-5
TGTGCCAGCAGCTTTGACAGCCTGAACACCGGGGAGCTGTTTTTT
CASSFDSLNTGELFF
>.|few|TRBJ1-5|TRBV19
TGTGCCAGTAGTACCTTTCAGGGGTGGGGGAATCAGCCCCAGCATTTT
CASSTFQGWGNQPQHF
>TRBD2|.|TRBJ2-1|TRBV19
TGTGCCAGTAGCAGACTAGCGGGAGATGAGCAGTTCTTC
CASSRLAGDEQFF
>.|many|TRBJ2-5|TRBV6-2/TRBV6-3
TGTGCCAGCAGTTACGCGGAGACCCAGTACTTC
CASSYAETQYF
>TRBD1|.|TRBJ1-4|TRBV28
TGTGCCAGCAGTTCCTCAGGGGGAGGGAATGAAAAACTGTTTTTT
CASSSSGGGNEKLFF
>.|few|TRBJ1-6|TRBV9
TGTGCCAGCAGCGTTACGGACAGCTCCTATAATTCACCCCTCCACTTT
CASSVTDSSYNSPLHF
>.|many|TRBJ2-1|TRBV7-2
TGTGCCAGCAGGGGGGTGGGGGGCCCCTACAATGAGCAGTTCTTC
CASRGVGGPYNEQFF
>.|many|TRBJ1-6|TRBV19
TGTGCCAGTAGTGCAAAGACAACCCGTAGCTCACCCCTCCACTTT
CASSAKTTRSSPLHF
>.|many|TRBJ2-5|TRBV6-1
TGTGCCAGCAGTGAAGCTGGGGGCCAGTACTTC
CASSEAGGQYF
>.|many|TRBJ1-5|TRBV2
TGTGCCAGCAGTGGGGTAACGTCTAGCAATCAGCCCCAGCATTTT
CASSGVTSSNQPQHF
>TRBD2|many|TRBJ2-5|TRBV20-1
TGCAGTGCACCCGGACTAGCGGGGGCGCTTGGCGGGGAGACCCAGTACTTC
CSAPGLAGALGGETQYF
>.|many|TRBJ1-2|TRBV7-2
TGTGCCAGCGCTGGGAGGGGGGGGCAACTCTATGGCTACACCTTC
CASAGRGGQLYGYTF
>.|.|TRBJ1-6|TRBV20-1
TGCAGTGCCAAGAGAGGGGAAGGTTACAATTCACCCCTCCACTTT
CSAKRGEGYNSPLHF
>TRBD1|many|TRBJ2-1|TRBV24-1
TGTGCCACCAGTGATCGCGGCAGGGGGCTTGGTGAGCAGTTCTTC
CATSDRGRGLGEQFF
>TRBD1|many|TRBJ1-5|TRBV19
TGTGCCAGTAGTTTCGGACAGGGGAGGAATAGCAATCAGCCCCAGCATTTT
CASSFGQGRNSNQPQHF
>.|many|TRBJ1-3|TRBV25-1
TGTGCCAGCAGTGAAGGGCCTGGAAACACCATATATTTT
CASSEGPGNTIYF
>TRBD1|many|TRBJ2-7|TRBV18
TGTGCCAGCTCACCACGACAGGGGACCTCCGAGCAGTACTTC
CASSPRQGTSEQYF
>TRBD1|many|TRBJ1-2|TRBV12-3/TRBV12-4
TGTGCCAGCAGTTTCCCGGACAGGGCTAACTATGGCTACACCTTC
CASSFPDRANYGYTF